The following is a T cell receptor (beta chain) sequence with its context. The antigen is unknown. Trimming left V 4 bases short and J 7 bases short, with 16 bases between. Germline V gives CDR1 SNHLY, CDR2 FYNNEI. The CDR3 loop spans 15 amino acids. Measured with immunoSEQ multiplex PCR; TCRdb has only the in-frame clones, and not every one. This table holds about 12,000 clones, 88% found once. The data derive from a study of high-grade serous ovarian cancer treatment subgroups. At the level of the study: Mean per sample: about 14,000 reads, about 6,900 unique TCR beta rearrangements.

Tumor samples were obtained before definitive surgery or chemotherapy. Study-wide results and limits: TCR clonal relatedness correlated positively with neoantigen level. Repertoire similarity ranged roughly 0.11 to 0.85 between tumors of one patient. Only CDR3 was analyzed; CDR1 and CDR2 were not.

The rearrangement joins TRBV2 to TRBJ1-4, with D possibly TRBD1 on 6 matching bases. The receptor was isolated from a human donor with high-grade serous ovarian cancer. The material sequenced was tumor tissue. In nucleotides, the CDR3 is TGTGCCAGCAGTGGGATGGGGGGGCTGGGTGAAAAACTGTTTTTT. Its translation is CASSGMGGLGEKLFF.